This T cell receptor beta chain appears in the sequencing data of a study of cytomegalovirus exposure and HLA in healthy donors. The overall study: Researchers previously reported finding fewer than 140 million unique TCR beta sequences from about 170 million T cells.

PCR primers comprised 60 Vbeta and 13 Jbeta primers. Here immunoSEQ multiplex PCR was the method, and the copy in TCRdb shows in-frame clones only, minus some. The data hold approximately 190,000 clones, with 70% to 85% observed a single time. This CDR3 is 11 amino acids long. With V trimmed by 6 bases and J by 5 bases, 4 bases remained unmatched. Germline V gives CDR1 DFQATT, CDR2 SNEGSKA (reference sequence). Notes on the study in general: Indistinguishable V segments, including TRBV6-2 and TRBV6-3, were excluded. V- and J-gene trimming of TCR beta was linked (in a later analysis) to a missense DCLRE1C variant. CMV serostatus was the only immune exposure information that was available.

To note about this clone: Its specificity is not known.

The sequence was obtained from a middle-aged man in good health and CMV-seropositive. The material sequenced was PBMCs. V and J are TRBV20-1 and TRBJ2-7; the match to TRBD1 covers 7 bases. The CDR3 coding sequence is TGCAGTGCCGTCGGGACAGACGAGCAGTACTTC. Protein product: CSAVGTDEQYF.